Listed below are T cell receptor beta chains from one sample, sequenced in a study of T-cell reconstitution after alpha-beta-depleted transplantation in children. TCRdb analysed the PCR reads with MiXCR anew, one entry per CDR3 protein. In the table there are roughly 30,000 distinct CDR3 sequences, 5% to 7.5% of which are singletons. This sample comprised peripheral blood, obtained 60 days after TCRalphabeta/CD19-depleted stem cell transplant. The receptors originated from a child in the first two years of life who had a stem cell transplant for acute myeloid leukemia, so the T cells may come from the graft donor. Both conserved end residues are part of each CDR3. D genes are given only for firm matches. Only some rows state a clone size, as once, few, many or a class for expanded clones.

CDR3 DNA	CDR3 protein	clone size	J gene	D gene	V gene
TGCGCCAGCAGCTTGTTATACAGCAGGGGAAACACTGAAGCTTTCTTT	CASSLLYSRGNTEAFF	many	TRBJ1-1	NA	TRBV5-1
TGCAGCGTCACCGACAGGGAGTCCTACGAGCAGTACTTC	CSVTDRESYEQYF	many	TRBJ2-7	TRBD1	TRBV29-1
TGCAGTGCAACTCCGGGACTAGCGAGAGGCGGGGAGCTGTTTTTT	CSATPGLARGGELFF	many	TRBJ2-2	TRBD2	TRBV20-1
TGTGCCAGCAGCTTAGGGCGCCCCTGGAGCGGGGTTAGCTCCTACAATGAGCAGTTCTTC	CASSLGRPWSGVSSYNEQFF	many	TRBJ2-1	TRBD2	TRBV11-1
TGTGCTAGCAGCTTAGGGGTGATGGCAGATACGCAGTATTTT	CASSLGVMADTQYF	many	TRBJ2-3	NA	TRBV7-7
TGCGCCAGCAGCCACTTACCGGGACTAGCGGTCTGGCCCAATGAGCAGTTCTTC	CASSHLPGLAVWPNEQFF	many	TRBJ2-1	TRBD2	TRBV4-3
TGTGCCAGCAGGGAGGGGTATGGCTACACCTTC	CASREGYGYTF	many	TRBJ1-2	NA	TRBV6-1
TGCGCCAGCAGCCGGACAATTTCGGCCTCAGATACGCAGTATTTT	CASSRTISASDTQYF	many	TRBJ2-3	NA	TRBV5-1
TGTGCCAGCAGCGTAGATGAGGGTTGGGGTGAGACCCAGTACTTC	CASSVDEGWGETQYF	many	TRBJ2-5	NA	TRBV9
TGTGCCAGCAGCGCCAGCAGGATCTACAATGAGCAGTTCTTC	CASSASRIYNEQFF	many	TRBJ2-1	NA	TRBV11-3
TGTGCCAGCAGCTTACTAGATTCCTACAATGAGCAGTTCTTC	CASSLLDSYNEQFF	many	TRBJ2-1	NA	TRBV12-3/TRBV12-4
TGCGCCAGTAGAGGGGAGCCCCCGTACTACGAGCAGTACTTC	CASRGEPPYYEQYF	NA	TRBJ2-7	NA	TRBV5-1
TGTGCCAGCAGCCAGGGACTAGTTTTGAACACCGGGGAGCTGTTTTTT	CASSQGLVLNTGELFF	many	TRBJ2-2	TRBD2	TRBV4-2
TGTGCCAGCAGCTTAGGGACAGGGAGAGAGACCCAGTACTTC	CASSLGTGRETQYF	many	TRBJ2-5	TRBD1	TRBV7-9
TGTGCCAGCGGCTCCCGGGACGCCCACGACGCTGAGCAGTTCTTC	CASGSRDAHDAEQFF	many	TRBJ2-1	NA	TRBV7-8
TGTGCCAGCTGTTTTGCTAGCGGGTCTTCTCTAGCCAAAAACATTCAGTACTTC	CASCFASGSSLAKNIQYF	once	TRBJ2-4	TRBD2	TRBV12-3/TRBV12-4
TGTGCCAGCAGCTTCTCTTTCAGGGATGAGACTAGCACAGATACGCAGTATTTT	CASSFSFRDETSTDTQYF	many	TRBJ2-3	NA	TRBV13
TGTGCCAGCAGCTTAGTTTCCCAGGGAAGCTCCTACAATGAGCAGTTCTTC	CASSLVSQGSSYNEQFF	many	TRBJ2-1	NA	TRBV7-2
TGCGCCAGCAGCTTGAGGAATGAAGCTTTCTTT	CASSLRNEAFF	many	TRBJ1-1	NA	TRBV5-1
TGCGCCAGCAGCCCCCGGAACCTAGCTAAACTGTTTTTT	CASSPRNLAKLFF	many	TRBJ1-4	NA	TRBV4-1
TGTGCCAGCAGTGTCCGGGACAGCTACGAGCAGTACTTC	CASSVRDSYEQYF	many	TRBJ2-7	TRBD1	TRBV25-1
TGTGCCAGCAGTGACGACAGGGTCACGGGAAACACTGAAGCTTTCTTT	CASSDDRVTGNTEAFF	many	TRBJ1-1	TRBD1	TRBV2
TGTGCCAGCAGCGTAGTCCGGGACAGAAGGGAGCTGTTTTTT	CASSVVRDRRELFF	many	TRBJ2-2	TRBD1	TRBV9
TGTGCCAGCAGCGTGGGGGGAAGCTACGAGCAGTACTTC	CASSVGGSYEQYF	many	TRBJ2-7	NA	TRBV9
TGCGCCAGCAGCCCCAGCGGGGGGATCTCCTACAATGAGCAGTTCTTC	CASSPSGGISYNEQFF	many	TRBJ2-1	TRBD2	TRBV5-1
TGTGCCAGCAGCGTAAGGGAGGCCGATGGCTACACCTTC	CASSVREADGYTF	many	TRBJ1-2	NA	TRBV9
TGCGCCAGCAGCCAAGGGACTAGTCCCGGCGACGAGCAGTACTTC	CASSQGTSPGDEQYF	many	TRBJ2-7	TRBD2	TRBV4-3
TGCGCCAGCAGCTTGACAGGTTCCCTCATCCTCTACAATGAGCAGTTCTTC	CASSLTGSLILYNEQFF	many	TRBJ2-1	NA	TRBV5-1
TGTGCCAGCAGCCTTTATGTCCCCGGCCCGAATGAGCAGTTCTTC	CASSLYVPGPNEQFF	few	TRBJ2-1	NA	TRBV4-2
TGTGCCAGCAGCTTCCTCCGGGCCGACCCCTATGGCTACACCTTC	CASSFLRADPYGYTF	many	TRBJ1-2	NA	TRBV7-9
TGTGCCAGCAGCTTAGCAGCTGCAGAGACCCAGTACTTC	CASSLAAAETQYF	many	TRBJ2-5	NA	TRBV7-9
TGCGCCAGCAGCCCAGGCCACCTCGAGCAGTACTTC	CASSPGHLEQYF	many	TRBJ2-7	NA	TRBV5-1
TGTGCCAGCAGCTTAGCTAGGAAAGTTGCCTACAATGAGCAGTTCTTC	CASSLARKVAYNEQFF	many	TRBJ2-1	NA	TRBV7-2
TGTGCCAGCAGCTCAGGGTCCCCCTACGAGCAGTACTTC	CASSSGSPYEQYF	many	TRBJ2-7	NA	TRBV7-9
TGTGCCAGCAGTTCGCCCGGGACAGGGACCGGGGAGCTGTTTTTT	CASSSPGTGTGELFF	many	TRBJ2-2	TRBD1	TRBV6-5
TGCGCCAGCAGCTTGGACAGGGGTCACACTGAAGCTTTCTTT	CASSLDRGHTEAFF	many	TRBJ1-1	TRBD1	TRBV5-1
TGTGCCAGCAGTTACTCGATACCAGCGGAGACCCAGTACTTC	CASSYSIPAETQYF	many	TRBJ2-5	NA	TRBV6-2/TRBV6-3
TGTGCCAGCAGCCCAGACAGCCCATACGAGCAGTACTTC	CASSPDSPYEQYF	many	TRBJ2-7	NA	TRBV3-1